The next 20 T cell receptor beta chains were all read from a single sample in a study of blood T cell repertoires in COVID-19. The assay was immunoSEQ multiplex PCR, and TCRdb's table has in-frame clones only and misses some. The table lists 40,000 to 50,000 clones, around 79% of them singletons, with roughly 25% in the top ten. Input material: peripheral blood. These receptors were obtained from a man aged 65 to 85 with acute or convalescent COVID-19.

The chain is built from TRBV9 and TRBJ2-1, with a possible D match to TRBD1 (5 bases). The CDR3 is 15 amino acids. The germline gives CDR1 SGDLS, CDR2 YYNGEE. Trimming took off 3 bases at V and 4 bases at J, with 14 bases between the two ends. CDR3 sequence reads: CASSDQGYTYNEQFF. The CDR3 DNA follows: TGTGCCAGCAGCGACCAGGGCTATACATACAATGAGCAGTTCTTC.

The genes are TRBV30 and TRBJ1-5; D not resolved. CDR3 size: 14 residues. Germline V gene data show CDR1 as GTSNPN and CDR2 as SVGIG (reference sequence). V lost 0 bases, J lost 1 base, and 7 bases lay in between. In nucleotides, the CDR3 is TGTGCCTGGAGTGTACTAGGGAGCAATCAGCCCCAGCATTTT. Translation gives CAWSVLGSNQPQHF.

The chain couples TRBV30 to TRBJ1-6; 10 nucleotides match TRBD1. Germline V gene lookup returns CDR1 GTSNPN and CDR2 SVGIG (reference sequence). V lost 2 bases, J lost 8 bases, and 12 bases stayed unmatched. The CDR3 covers 17 residues. The chain's CDR3 is CAWSSFDSGTGDSPLHF. Here the CDR3 DNA reads TGTGCCTGGAGTTCATTCGATTCCGGGACAGGGGATTCACCCCTCCACTTT.

V is TRBV6-6 and J is TRBJ1-1; TRBD1 agrees at 10 bases. Trimming took 0 bases from V and 4 from J; bases not matched to a gene: 5. CDR1 is MNHNY, CDR2 SVGAGI, per germline (reference sequence). The CDR3 spans 16 residues. CDR3 amino acids: CASSYSGQGDGTEAFF. For the CDR3, the DNA is TGTGCCAGCAGTTACTCCGGACAGGGGGATGGCACTGAAGCTTTCTTT.

V and J are TRBV7-8 and TRBJ2-7, with 7 bases fitting TRBD2. The junction had 9 bases not matched to a gene; V was cut back by 1 base and J by 3 bases. CDR1 and CDR2 (germline): SGHVS, FQNEAQ. The CDR3 has 16 amino acids. The CDR3 sequence is CASSLVTSEAVYEQYF. For the CDR3, the DNA is TGTGCCAGCAGCTTAGTCACTAGCGAAGCGGTCTACGAGCAGTACTTC.

V is TRBV9 and J is TRBJ1-2; weak D call: TRBD1 (6 bases). The CDR3 is 14 residues long. Germline-derived CDR1 and CDR2 are SGDLS and YYNGEE. Trimming removed 0 bases from V and 4 bases from J, with 10 bases in between. Here the CDR3 reads CASSVAVGAYGYTF. CDR3 nucleotides: TGTGCCAGCAGCGTAGCTGTGGGGGCCTATGGCTACACCTTC.

The chain recombines TRBV6-5 with TRBJ1-4; D gene uncertain. Germline lookup yields CDR1 MNHEY and CDR2 SVGAGI. CDR3 length: 15 residues. V gave up 6 bases and J gave up 0 bases, with 11 bases separating them. The CDR3 here is CASRPNLPTNEKLFF. CDR3 nucleotides: TGTGCCAGCAGACCAAATCTACCAACTAATGAAAAACTGTTTTTT.

The V call is TRBV18, the J call TRBJ1-6; 7 bases line up with TRBD1. Losses at the gene ends were 4 bases for V and 0 bases for J; bases not matched to a gene: 6. The CDR3 runs 17 residues. Germline-derived CDR1 and CDR2 are KGHSH and LQKENI. The CDR3 DNA follows: TGTGCCAGCTCACTCACAGGGGCTGGCTCCTATAATTCACCCCTCCACTTT. This sequence encodes CASSLTGAGSYNSPLHF.

V usage is TRBV5-1 and J usage is TRBJ2-3; TRBD2 aligns across 14 bases. The CDR3 consists of 18 residues. Germline CDR1 reads SGHRS; CDR2 reads YFSETQ. V shed 3 bases and J 1 base; nucleotides not matched to a gene: 7. The CDR3 protein is CASSYGTSGSVGTDTQYF. In nucleotides, the CDR3 is TGCGCCAGCAGCTACGGGACTAGCGGGAGTGTAGGCACAGATACGCAGTATTTT.

The chain couples TRBV11-2 to TRBJ2-7, with D maybe TRBD2 (6 bases). The CDR3 is made up of 15 amino acids. Trimming pared 5 bases from V and 5 bases from J, leaving 19 bases between. Germline V gene lookup returns CDR1 SGHAT and CDR2 FQNNGV. Written as DNA, the CDR3 is TGTGCCAGCAGCACGGGGGTCGTCCGGAGCAACGAGCAGTACTTC. Amino acids: CASSTGVVRSNEQYF.

Only one count was recorded for this clone. The chain is built from TRBV6-2 or TRBV6-3 and TRBJ2-7; TRBD1 aligns across 7 bases. With 2 bases clipped from V and 5 bases from J, the junction kept 3 bases outside the gene matches. In germline, CDR1 is MNHEY, CDR2 SVGEGT. The CDR3 sequence is 13 residues long. For the CDR3, the DNA is TGTGCCAGCAGTTACATTACAGGGGACGAGCAGTACTTC. Amino acids: CASSYITGDEQYF.

The table lists this clone with a few counts. Distinct nucleotide sequences in the sample also encode this CDR3. The chain recombines TRBV28 with TRBJ2-5, with D unclear. Trimming removed 11 bases at V and 5 bases at J, with 30 bases between. The length of the CDR3 is 17 residues. Germline V gene sequence: CDR1 MDHEN, CDR2 SYDVKM. CDR3 amino acids: CALGKLGPLARRETQYF. The CDR3 DNA follows: TGTGCCTTGGGTAAGCTGGGCCCGTTGGCCCGACGGGAGACCCAGTACTTC.

The gene calls are TRBV9 and TRBJ2-2; maybe TRBD1 (7 bases). Trimming removed 4 bases from V and 5 bases from J, with 12 bases in between. The V gene's germline CDR1 is SGDLS and CDR2 YYNGEE. This CDR3 comprises 14 residues. The CDR3 is CASSWTGGTGELFF. CDR3 coding DNA: TGTGCCAGCAGCTGGACAGGAGGGACCGGGGAGCTGTTTTTT.

This clone was counted once. The V call is TRBV5-1, the J call TRBJ1-6; D possibly corresponds to TRBD1 (6 bases). Trimming took off 0 bases at V and 8 bases at J, with 12 bases between the two ends. The CDR3 contains 15 residues. In germline, CDR1 is SGHRS, CDR2 YFSETQ. The CDR3: CASSLEQGQDSPLHF. The CDR3 DNA is TGCGCCAGCAGCTTGGAGCAGGGGCAGGATTCACCCCTCCACTTT. Full variable domain (remainder filled in from reference TRBV5-1 and TRBJ1-6): KAGVTQTPRYLIKTRGQQVTLSCSPISGHRSVSWYQQTPGQGLQFLFEYFSETQRNKGNFPGRFSGRQFSNSRSEMNVSTLELGDSALYLCASSLEQGQDSPLHFGNGTRLTVT.

This chain connects TRBV6-2 or TRBV6-3 to TRBJ2-1; a weak D match, TRBD2 (6 bases). Germline-derived CDR1 and CDR2 are MNHEY and SVGEGT. The CDR3 consists of 16 residues. The V end lost 2 bases, the J end lost 6 bases, and 17 bases lay between the germline ends. The CDR3 here is CASSYPNYDGGNEQFF. The DNA for the CDR3 is TGTGCCAGCAGTTACCCTAACTACGACGGGGGCAATGAGCAGTTCTTC.

The gene calls are TRBV12-5 and TRBJ1-2, with 7 bases matching TRBD1. The CDR3 length is 15 residues. Germline CDR1 reads LGHNT; CDR2 reads FRNRAP. Trimming at V came to 1 base and at J to 7 bases, leaving 9 bases not matched to a gene. In DNA form, the CDR3 reads TGTGCTAGTGGTTTGGGAAGGACAGGAATAATTGGCTACACCTTC. It is translated as CASGLGRTGIIGYTF.

V gene TRBV6-2 or TRBV6-3 combines with J gene TRBJ1-2; D call uncertain. CDR3 length: 14 residues. V shed 2 bases and J shed 8 bases, with 15 bases lying between them. Germline CDR1 reads MNHEY; CDR2 reads SVGEGT. CDR3 loop: CASSYRGAVRGYTF. CDR3 bases: TGTGCCAGCAGTTACCGGGGAGCCGTTAGGGGCTACACCTTC.

This clone was found a few times. The V gene is TRBV15, the J gene TRBJ1-3; no firm D call. The CDR3 contains 15 residues. V lost 0 bases, J lost 0 bases, and 6 bases lay in between. CDR1 and CDR2 (germline): LNHNV, YYDKDF (reference sequence). CDR3 coding DNA: TGTGCCACCAGCAGAGATTTAGACTCTGGAAACACCATATATTTT. The encoded protein is CATSRDLDSGNTIYF.

In its sample, this clone was seen once. The rearrangement joins TRBV19 to TRBJ2-5, with D perhaps TRBD2 (7 bases). V lost 9 bases and J 1 base, leaving 21 bases between the germline ends. CDR1 and CDR2 from the germline V gene are LNHDA and SQIVND (reference sequence). The CDR3 runs to 16 residues. Here the CDR3 reads CASRAGVDSRQETQYF. The CDR3 nucleotides are TGTGCCAGCAGGGCGGGAGTGGACAGCCGCCAAGAGACCCAGTACTTC.

This clone showed up just a few times. This chain connects TRBV19 to TRBJ2-1, with D perhaps matching TRBD1 (6 bases). Germline-derived CDR1 and CDR2 are LNHDA and SQIVND (reference sequence). Trimming removed 4 bases from V and 7 bases from J, with 20 bases in between. There are 16 residues in the CDR3. The CDR3 loop is CASSRTRDLQGNEQFF. The CDR3 nucleotides read TGTGCCAGTAGTAGGACCAGGGACCTGCAGGGGAATGAGCAGTTCTTC.